Given below is one TCR beta chain in context. This clonotype turned up a few times. The clone's antigen remains unknown. Base qualities are not recorded, but no much larger clone differs from it by a single base. The data originate from a study of post-analysis software for immune sequencing data (dated by TCRdb to 2015 to 2017). A note on the overall study: Relapsing-remitting, secondary progressive and progressive-relapsing multiple sclerosis were recorded as disease courses, and subtype annotation was lacking for some patients. The patient repertoires were compared against 11 previously published healthy control repertoires obtained from donors aged about 6 to 25 years. A subset of samples was prepared in parallel using single-end sample barcoding, then pooled and co-amplified after Illumina adapter ligation.

To demonstrate the VDJtools post-analysis software, TCR beta repertoires were profiled from the peripheral blood of about 13 young patients with multiple sclerosis. The multiple sclerosis patients were children and adolescents ranging in age from about 6 to 17 years. General findings and caveats noted by the study authors: Significantly lower normalized Chao1 diversity was found in multiple sclerosis patients than in controls, suggesting substantial peripheral T-cell clonal expansion. The multiple sclerosis patient group was slightly younger than the control group. When samples were clustered directly using the F measure, samples prepared in the same batch co-clustered strongly, which prompted a batch-effect correction. About 5 TRBV segments, including TRBV5-6, TRBV5-1 and TRBV20-1, were significantly more frequent in patients than controls.

The library was made by PCR. Reads for this sample came from an Illumina HiSeq 2500. To reduce PCR and sequencing biases, unique molecular identifiers were incorporated into the TCR beta cDNA libraries. About 0.5 million cDNA molecules were obtained for every 1 to 10 million input T cells, so each molecule roughly corresponded to one T cell. The same protocol used for the earlier healthy control dataset was applied to prepare and sequence the patient libraries. Within a given batch, samples were prepared together, multiplexed and sequenced on the same HiSeq lane. Processing in the source paper ran as follows. MIGEC handled the raw barcoded reads, throwing out single-read molecular identifier groups before consensus assembly and CDR3 extraction. Clonotype tables were post-analysed with VDJtools, and diversity was normalized by down-sampling all datasets to the smallest sample size. To correct batch-related cross-sample contamination, repertoire overlap clustering matched CDR3 amino acid sequences but not nucleotide sequences. TCRdb handled the public reads itself, with Q25 trimming in fastp and clone calling in MiXCR, and kept productive beta chains. Each CDR3 protein appears once, grouped with its most common genes and DNA. TCRdb, not the authors, supplied the V and J calls. This sample is represented by around 770,000 distinct CDR3 sequences; approximately 44% of them were singletons. The top ten hold 4.9% of the sample.

The CDR3, from cysteine to phenylalanine, totals 16 residues. The sequence is cut down to CDR3 DNA, 48 bases in frame from base 1. The V end loses 0 bases and the J end loses 2 bases, and a stretch of 14 bases separates them. CDR1 SGDLS and CDR2 YYNGEE were looked up in the germline V gene. Recombination connected TRBV9 to TRBJ2-5, with a weak D call of TRBD2 (5 bases match). The source material was blood. The receptor's source is a girl aged 10 to 17 with multiple sclerosis. The CDR3 sequence is CASSVGGAFRQETQYF. The DNA is as follows: TGTGCCAGCAGCGTAGGGGGAGCGTTCCGACAAGAGACCCAGTACTTC. The entire variable domain, with the stretches around the CDR3 drawn from the reference TRBV9 and TRBJ2-5 proteins, is DSGVTQTPKHLITATGQRVTLRCSPRSGDLSVYWYQQSLDQGLQFLIQYYNGEERAKGNILERFSAQQFPDLHSELNLSSLELGDSALYFCASSVGGAFRQETQYFGPGTRLLVL.